This T cell receptor beta chain was sequenced in a study of shared clonotypes between healthy human individuals. Data came from immunoSEQ multiplex PCR; TCRdb stores just in-frame clones and leaves some out. Here the sample spans more than 1.2 million clones, just under 99% being singletons. The germline V gene encodes CDR1 SNHLY and CDR2 FYNNEI. The CDR3 extends over 12 amino acids. Trimming shortened V by 5 bases and J by 1 base, and 6 bases separated the two germline ends. The rearrangement links TRBV2 to TRBJ2-7; D is uncertain. The receptor comes from a man aged 25-45 years in good health. Source material: naive CD4+ T cells sorted from blood. Regarding subset: CD45RA+ positively selected. The chain's CDR3 is CASSYKSYEQYF. CDR3 sequence (DNA): TGTGCCAGCAGTTACAAGTCCTACGAGCAGTACTTC. The variable domain in full, with the rest retrieved from reference TRBV2 and TRBJ2-7, is EPEVTQTPSHQVTQMGQEVILRCVPISNHLYFYWYRQILGQKVEFLVSFYNNEISEKSEIFDDQFSVERPDGSNFTLKIRSTKLEDSAMYFCASSYKSYEQYFGPGTRLTVT.